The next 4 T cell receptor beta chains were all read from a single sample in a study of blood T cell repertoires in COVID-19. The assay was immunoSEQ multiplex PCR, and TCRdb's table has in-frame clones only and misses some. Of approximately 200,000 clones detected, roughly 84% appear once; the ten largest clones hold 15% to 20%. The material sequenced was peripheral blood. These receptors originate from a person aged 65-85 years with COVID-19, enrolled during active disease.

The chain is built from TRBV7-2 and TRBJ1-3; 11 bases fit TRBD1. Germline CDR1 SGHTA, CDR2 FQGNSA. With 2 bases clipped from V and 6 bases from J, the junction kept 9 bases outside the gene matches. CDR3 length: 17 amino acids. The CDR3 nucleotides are TGTGCCAGCAGCTTAAGGGGGACAGGGGGATTGAAAAACACCATATATTTT. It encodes CASSLRGTGGLKNTIYF.

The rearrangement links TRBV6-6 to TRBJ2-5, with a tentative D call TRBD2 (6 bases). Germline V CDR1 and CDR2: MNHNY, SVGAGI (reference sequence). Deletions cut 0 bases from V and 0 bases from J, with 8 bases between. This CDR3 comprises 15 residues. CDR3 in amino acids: CASSYSGGDQETQYF. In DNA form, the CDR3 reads TGTGCCAGCAGTTACTCGGGCGGGGACCAAGAGACCCAGTACTTC.

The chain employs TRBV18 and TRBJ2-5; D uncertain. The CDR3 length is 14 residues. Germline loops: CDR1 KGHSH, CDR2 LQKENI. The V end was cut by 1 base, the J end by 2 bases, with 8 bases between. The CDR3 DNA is TGTGCCAGCTCACCACGTGTACAGCAAGAGACCCAGTACTTC. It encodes CASSPRVQQETQYF.

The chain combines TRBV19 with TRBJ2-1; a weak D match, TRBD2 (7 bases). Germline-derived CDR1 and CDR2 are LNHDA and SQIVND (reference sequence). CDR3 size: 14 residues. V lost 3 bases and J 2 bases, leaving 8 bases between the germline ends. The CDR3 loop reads CASSIGGPYNEQFF. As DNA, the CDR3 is TGTGCCAGTAGTATCGGGGGGCCCTACAATGAGCAGTTCTTC.